The sequence of this T cell receptor beta chain was determined in a study of blood T cell repertoires in COVID-19. Looking at the study overall: Samples of COVID-19 (acute and convalescent) were obtained from the United States, Italy and Spain. The cDNA or gDNA used as material had been derived from T cells, B-cell-depleted T cells, or PBMCs.

As processed by the authors: Amplification of reference gene primers was used by the study to estimate nucleated cell counts. Only in-frame clones appear in the TCRdb table, and some are missing; sequencing was by immunoSEQ multiplex PCR. That table supplies the V and J calls and clone size; D and trimming were determined from the DNA. The sample shows 150,000 to 190,000 clones, approximately 82% of them seen only once. The germline V gene encodes CDR1 SGHRS and CDR2 YFSETQ. This CDR3 contains 15 residues. The junction had 4 bases not matched to a gene; V was cut back by 4 bases and J by 2 bases. Sample: peripheral blood. The clonotype comes from a woman aged 50 to 60 with acute or convalescent COVID-19. The chain links TRBV5-1 to TRBJ2-7, with 12 positions matching TRBD2. This CDR3 is CASSRTSGITYEQYF. As DNA, the CDR3 is TGCGCCAGCAGCCGGACTAGCGGGATTACCTACGAGCAGTACTTC.